This T cell receptor (beta chain) was identified during a study of cytomegalovirus exposure and HLA in healthy donors. In regard to this clone: Antigen: not known.

Whole-study findings and limits: Rarity characterized most TCR sequences, yet some public TCRs appeared in many donors. Later analysis associated a missense DCLRE1C variant with TCR beta V- and J-gene trimming. Reportedly, fewer N-insertions than the approximately 700-donor mean appeared in an Asian-associated ancestry cluster in a later analysis.

Trimming took off 2 bases at V and 8 bases at J, with 9 bases between the two ends. CDR1 is MNHEY and CDR2 is SMNVEV in the germline V gene (reference sequence). The length of the CDR3 is 12 residues. The PCR made use of 60 Vbeta and 13 Jbeta primers. Clones were read by immunoSEQ multiplex PCR, and TCRdb kept only the in-frame ones, dropping some. This sample yields 200,000 to 250,000 clones, of which 82% are seen a single time; over 5% belongs to the top ten. The chain joins TRBV27 to TRBJ1-1; no definite D call. Sequenced sample: PBMCs. This receptor was taken from a woman in her forties in good health and CMV-seropositive. CDR3 sequence (DNA): TGTGCCAGCAGTTTAGGTCGAGGAGAAGCTTTCTTT. This gives the protein CASSLGRGEAFF.